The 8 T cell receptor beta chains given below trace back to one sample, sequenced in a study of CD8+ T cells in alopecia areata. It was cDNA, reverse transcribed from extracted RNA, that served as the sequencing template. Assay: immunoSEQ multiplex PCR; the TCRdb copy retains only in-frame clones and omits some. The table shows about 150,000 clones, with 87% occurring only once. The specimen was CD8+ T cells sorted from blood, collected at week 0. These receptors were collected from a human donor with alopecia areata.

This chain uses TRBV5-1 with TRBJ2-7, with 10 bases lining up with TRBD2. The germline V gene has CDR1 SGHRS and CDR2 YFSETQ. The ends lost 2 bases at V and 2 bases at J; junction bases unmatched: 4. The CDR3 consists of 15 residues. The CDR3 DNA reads TGCGCCAGCAGCTTAGAAAGCGGGAGGGCCTACGAGCAGTACTTC. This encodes CASSLESGRAYEQYF.

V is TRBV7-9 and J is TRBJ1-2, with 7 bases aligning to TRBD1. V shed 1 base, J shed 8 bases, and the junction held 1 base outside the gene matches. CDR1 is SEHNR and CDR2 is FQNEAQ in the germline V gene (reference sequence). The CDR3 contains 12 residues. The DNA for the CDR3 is TGTGCCAGCAGCTTAGGACAGGGAGGCTACACCTTC. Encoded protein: CASSLGQGGYTF.

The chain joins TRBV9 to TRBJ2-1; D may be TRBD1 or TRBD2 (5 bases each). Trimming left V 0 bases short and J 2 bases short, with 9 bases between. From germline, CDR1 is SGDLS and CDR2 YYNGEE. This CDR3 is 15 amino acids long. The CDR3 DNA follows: TGTGCCAGCAGCGTAGGGTCGGGGCCCTACAATGAGCAGTTCTTC. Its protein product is CASSVGSGPYNEQFF.

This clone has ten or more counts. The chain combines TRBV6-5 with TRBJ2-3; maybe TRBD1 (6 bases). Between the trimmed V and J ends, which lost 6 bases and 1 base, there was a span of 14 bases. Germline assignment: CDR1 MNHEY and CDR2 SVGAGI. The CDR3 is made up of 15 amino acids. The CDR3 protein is CASSPRTDGTDTQYF. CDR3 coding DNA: TGTGCCAGCAGCCCCAGGACAGATGGCACAGATACGCAGTATTTT.

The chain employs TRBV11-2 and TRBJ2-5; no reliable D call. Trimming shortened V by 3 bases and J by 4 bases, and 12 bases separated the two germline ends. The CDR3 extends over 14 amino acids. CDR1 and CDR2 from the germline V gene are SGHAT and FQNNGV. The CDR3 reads CASSFYGWGETQYF. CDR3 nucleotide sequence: TGTGCCAGCAGCTTCTACGGCTGGGGAGAGACCCAGTACTTC.

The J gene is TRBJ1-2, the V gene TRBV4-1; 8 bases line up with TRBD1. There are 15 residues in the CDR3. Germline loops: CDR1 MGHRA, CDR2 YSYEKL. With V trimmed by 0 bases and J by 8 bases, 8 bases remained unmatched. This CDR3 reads CASSQERLTGEGYTF. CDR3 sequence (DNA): TGCGCCAGCAGCCAAGAGAGGCTGACAGGGGAAGGCTACACCTTC.

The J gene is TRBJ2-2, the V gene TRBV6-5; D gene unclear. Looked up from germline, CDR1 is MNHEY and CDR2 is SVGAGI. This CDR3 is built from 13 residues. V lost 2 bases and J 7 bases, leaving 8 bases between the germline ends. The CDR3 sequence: CASSYGVGGELFF. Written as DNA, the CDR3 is TGTGCCAGCAGTTACGGCGTCGGCGGGGAGCTGTTTTTT.

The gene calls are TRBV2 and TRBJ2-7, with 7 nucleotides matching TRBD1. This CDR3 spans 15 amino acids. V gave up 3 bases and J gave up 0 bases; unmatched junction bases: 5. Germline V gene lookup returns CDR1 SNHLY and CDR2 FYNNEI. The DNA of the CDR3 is TGTGCCAGCAGTGAGGACAGGTTTATCTCCTACGAGCAGTACTTC. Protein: CASSEDRFISYEQYF.